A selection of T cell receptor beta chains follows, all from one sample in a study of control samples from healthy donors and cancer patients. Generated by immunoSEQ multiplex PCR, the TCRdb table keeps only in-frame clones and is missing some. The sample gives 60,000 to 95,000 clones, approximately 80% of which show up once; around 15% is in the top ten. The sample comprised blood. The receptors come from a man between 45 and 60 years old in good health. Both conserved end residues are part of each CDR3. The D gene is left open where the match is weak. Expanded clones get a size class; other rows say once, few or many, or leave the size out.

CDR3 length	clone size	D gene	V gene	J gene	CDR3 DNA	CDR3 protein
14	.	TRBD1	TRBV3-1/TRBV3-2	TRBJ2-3	TGTGCCAGCAGCCAAGAGAGGGGGCAGCGTACGCAGTATTTT	CASSQERGQRTQYF
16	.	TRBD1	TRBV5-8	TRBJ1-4	TGTGCCAGCAGCTTCCTTGGGACAGGGGGTGGTGAAAAACTGTTTTTT	CASSFLGTGGGEKLFF
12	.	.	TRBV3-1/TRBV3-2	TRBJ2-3	TGTGCCAGCAGCTCTCCCAGCGTCACGCAGTATTTT	CASSSPSVTQYF
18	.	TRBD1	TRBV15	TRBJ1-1	TGTGCCACCAGCAGAGATCGGAGGACAGGGTACCGGAACACTGAAGCTTTCTTT	CATSRDRRTGYRNTEAFF
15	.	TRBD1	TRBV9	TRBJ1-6	TGTGCCAGCGGCCAATCGGGGACAGGGGATTCACCCCTCCACTTT	CASGQSGTGDSPLHF
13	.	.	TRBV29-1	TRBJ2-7	TGCAGCGTTACCTATACGAACCCCTACGAGCAGTACTTC	CSVTYTNPYEQYF
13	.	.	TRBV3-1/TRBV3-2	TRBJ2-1	TGTGCCAGCAGCCCCCGGACGACCAATGAGCAGTTCTTC	CASSPRTTNEQFF
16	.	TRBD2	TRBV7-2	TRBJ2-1	TGTGCCAGCAGCCCTCAGGGACTAGCGGTCTACAATGAGCAGTTCTTC	CASSPQGLAVYNEQFF
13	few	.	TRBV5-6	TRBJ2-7	TGTGCCAGCAGCCCCACTTCAGGGCACGAGCAGTACTTC	CASSPTSGHEQYF
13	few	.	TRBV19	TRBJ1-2	TGTGCCAGTAGTATAAGCGGGGGTTCTGGCTACACCTTC	CASSISGGSGYTF
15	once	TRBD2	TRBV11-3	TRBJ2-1	TGTGCCAGCAGCTCGGTTAGCGGGACGGAAAATGAGCAGTTCTTC	CASSSVSGTENEQFF
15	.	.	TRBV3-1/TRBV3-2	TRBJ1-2	TGTGCCAGCAGCCAAGAGGCCAGGGGAAGAATCGGCTACACCTTC	CASSQEARGRIGYTF
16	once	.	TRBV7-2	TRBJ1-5	TGTGCCAGCAGCCCTCATGGCAGGGGTAGCAATCAGCCCCAGCATTTT	CASSPHGRGSNQPQHF
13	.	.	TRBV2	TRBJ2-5	TGTGCCAGCAGGACAGGTGCCCATCAGACCCAGTACTTC	CASRTGAHQTQYF
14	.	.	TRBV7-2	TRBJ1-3	TGTGCCAGCGGAGGACTCAACTCTGGAAACACCATATATTTT	CASGGLNSGNTIYF
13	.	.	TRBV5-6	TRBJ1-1	TGTGCCAGCAGCTTGATGGGGGAGGGTGAAGCTTTCTTT	CASSLMGEGEAFF
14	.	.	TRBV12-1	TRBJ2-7	TGTGCCAGCAGCTTTGCAACAGGGGACTACGAGCAGTACTTC	CASSFATGDYEQYF
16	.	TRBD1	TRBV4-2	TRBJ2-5	TGTGCCAGCAGCCAAGAACCGGACAGGGGGCTAGAGACCCAGTACTTC	CASSQEPDRGLETQYF
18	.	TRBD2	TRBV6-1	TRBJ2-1	TGTGCCAGCAGTGATGACCCGGGACTAGGGCTCATCGGCAATGAGCAGTTCTTC	CASSDDPGLGLIGNEQFF
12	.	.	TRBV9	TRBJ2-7	TGTGCCAGCAGCGCGAGAAACAGCGAGCAGTACTTC	CASSARNSEQYF
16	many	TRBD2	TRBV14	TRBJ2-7	TGTGCCAGCAGCCAACCGACTAGCGGGAAGACCAACGAGCAGTACTTC	CASSQPTSGKTNEQYF
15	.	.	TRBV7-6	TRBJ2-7	TGTGCCAGCAGCTTAGGAACCGGGGGAGTCTACGAGCAGTACTTC	CASSLGTGGVYEQYF
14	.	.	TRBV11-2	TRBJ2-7	TGTGCCAGCAGCTTCTCATGGGGCTCCTACGAGCAGTACTTC	CASSFSWGSYEQYF
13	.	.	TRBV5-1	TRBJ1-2	TGCGCCAGCAGCTTGGGTGCCGGATATGGCTACACCTTC	CASSLGAGYGYTF
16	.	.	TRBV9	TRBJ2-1	TGTGCCAGCAGCCCGCTCCTTTCATCCGGATACAATGAGCAGTTCTTC	CASSPLLSSGYNEQFF
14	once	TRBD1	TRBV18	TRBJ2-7	TGTGCCAGCTCACCTCCGGGACAGGGCGACGAGCAGTACTTC	CASSPPGQGDEQYF
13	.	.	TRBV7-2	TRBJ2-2	TGTGCCAGCAGCCTCGGGGTACATGGGGAGCTGTTTTTT	CASSLGVHGELFF
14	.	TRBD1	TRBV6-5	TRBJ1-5	TGTGCCAGCAGTCGGGACAGGGGGAACCAGCCCCAGCATTTT	CASSRDRGNQPQHF
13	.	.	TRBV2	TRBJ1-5	TGTGCCAGTCGAGGGAGGGGCAATCAGCCCCAGCATTTT	CASRGRGNQPQHF
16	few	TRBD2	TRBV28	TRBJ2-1	TGTGCCAGCAGTTTATATGGCGGGAGCACCTACAATGAGCAGTTCTTC	CASSLYGGSTYNEQFF
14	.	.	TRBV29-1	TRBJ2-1	TGCAGCGTTACCTTCTCAGGGGCCTACAATGAGCAGTTCTTC	CSVTFSGAYNEQFF
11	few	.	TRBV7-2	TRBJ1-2	TGTGCCAGCAGAGGCGTGACAGGCTACACCTTC	CASRGVTGYTF
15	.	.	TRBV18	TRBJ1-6	TGTGCCAGCTCACCGTCGGGCTCCTATAATTCACCCCTCCACTTT	CASSPSGSYNSPLHF
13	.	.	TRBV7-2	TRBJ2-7	TGTGCCAGCAGCTTAGTAGGCGTCTACGAGCAGTACTTC	CASSLVGVYEQYF
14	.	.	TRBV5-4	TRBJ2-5	TGTGCCAGCAGCTTGACAGAGACCCAAGAGACCCAGTACTTC	CASSLTETQETQYF
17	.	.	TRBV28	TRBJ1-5	TGTGCCAGCAGTACGAGACGTTCCGGGACAACGGACCAGCCCCAGCATTTT	CASSTRRSGTTDQPQHF
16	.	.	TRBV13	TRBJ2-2	TGTGCCAGCAGCTCTACAGCTCGGGGTAACACCGGGGAGCTGTTTTTT	CASSSTARGNTGELFF
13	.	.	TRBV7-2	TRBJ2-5	TGTGCCAGCAGCTCCTCTCAGTCCGAGACCCAGTACTTC	CASSSSQSETQYF
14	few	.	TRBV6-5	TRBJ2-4	TGTGCCAGCTCCTCGGGGGAACCCAAAAACATTCAGTACTTC	CASSSGEPKNIQYF
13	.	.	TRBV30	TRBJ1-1	TGTGCCTGGAGTAGGGCAGCGAACACTGAAGCTTTCTTT	CAWSRAANTEAFF
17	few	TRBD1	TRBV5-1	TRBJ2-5	TGCGCCAGCAGCTTGGGGCTCGGGACAGACCACCAAGAGACCCAGTACTTC	CASSLGLGTDHQETQYF
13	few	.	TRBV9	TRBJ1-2	TGTGCCAGCACCCAGGGAATGGACTATGGCTACACCTTC	CASTQGMDYGYTF
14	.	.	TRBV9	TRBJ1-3	TGTGCCAGCTCCGAGGGGACCTCTGGAAACACCATATATTTT	CASSEGTSGNTIYF
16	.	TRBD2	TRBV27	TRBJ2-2	TGTGCCAGCAGTCGCTACGCTAGCGGGTCCACCGGGGAGCTGTTTTTT	CASSRYASGSTGELFF
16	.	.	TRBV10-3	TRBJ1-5	TGTGCCATCAGTGTCGGAGGGCTAGGGGAAGGACAGCCCCAGCATTTT	CAISVGGLGEGQPQHF
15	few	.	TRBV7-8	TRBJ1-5	TGTGCCAGCAGCTTAGCTCGGACATGGTCTCAGCCCCAGCATTTT	CASSLARTWSQPQHF
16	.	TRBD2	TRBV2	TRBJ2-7	TGTGCCAGCAGTGAAAGGCTAGCGGGACCCTCCTACGAGCAGTACTTC	CASSERLAGPSYEQYF
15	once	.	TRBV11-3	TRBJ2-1	TGTGCCAGCAGCTTAGTTTTAAGCTCCTACAATGAGCAGTTCTTC	CASSLVLSSYNEQFF
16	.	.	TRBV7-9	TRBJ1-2	TGTGCCAGCAGCTTAGCAGGGTCGGCCTCCATGGGTGGCTACACCTTC	CASSLAGSASMGGYTF
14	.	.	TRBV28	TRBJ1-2	TGTGCCAGCAAAATCACCGGGACAAACTATGGCTACACCTTC	CASKITGTNYGYTF
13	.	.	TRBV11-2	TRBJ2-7	TGTGCCAGCAGCCCGGTGGGAGGATTCGGGCAGTACTTC	CASSPVGGFGQYF
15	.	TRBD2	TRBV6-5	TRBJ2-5	TGTGCCAGCAGACTCTCCGGAAGCGGGGGCGAGACCCAGTACTTC	CASRLSGSGGETQYF
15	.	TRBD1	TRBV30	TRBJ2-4	TGTGCCTGGAGTTTCAGGGGGTTAGCCAAAAACATTCAGTACTTC	CAWSFRGLAKNIQYF
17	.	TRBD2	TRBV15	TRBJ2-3	TGTGCCACCAGCAGCCCTAGACTAGCGGGGCTCACAGATACGCAGTATTTT	CATSSPRLAGLTDTQYF
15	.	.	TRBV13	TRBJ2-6	TGTGCCAGCAGCTCGAAGGTCTCTGGGGCCAACGTCCTGACTTTC	CASSSKVSGANVLTF
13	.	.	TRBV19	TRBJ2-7	TGTGCCAGTAGTATCGACCTTGGCTACGAGCAGTACTTC	CASSIDLGYEQYF